The source of this T cell receptor (beta chain) is a study of T cell clonality in common variable immunodeficiency. Study-wide results and caveats: Compared with healthy controls, CVID subjects showed increased TCRbeta clonality, mostly in about a third. Fewer TCRbeta clones were shared among CVID subjects than controls.

The table came from immunoSEQ multiplex PCR; TCRdb's copy has only in-frame clones and leaves some out. Observed in the sample are some 52,000 clones, none of them singletons. This clone was observed at least ten times. Its antigen is as yet unknown. The CDR3 is cut off 3 residues early in the read; its end comes from the germline J gene. Deletions cut 1 base from V and 1 base from J, with 15 bases between. The CDR3 covers 17 residues. Germline values: CDR1 LGHNA, CDR2 YNFKEQ. The sample consisted of peripheral blood mononuclear cells. This sequence joins TRBV4-2 and TRBJ2-3, with D perhaps matching TRBD2 (6 bases). The source is a person aged 18 to 75 in good health. Partial CDR3 DNA: TGTGCCAGCAGCCAAGGTGGTTTGCGGGGCCGCACAGATACG. This translates into CASSQGGLRGRTDT. The entire CDR3 sequence reads CASSQGGLRGRTDTQYF.